Listed below are T cell receptor beta chains from one sample, sequenced in a study of T cell responses to AZD1222 COVID-19 vaccine. This table comes from immunoSEQ multiplex PCR, and its TCRdb copy is limited to in-frame clones, with some not included. Found here are 180,000 or so clones, approximately 92% of them singletons; the top ten hold roughly 2.5%. The specimen was peripheral blood, collected on day 0 of AZD1222 vaccination. The origin of the receptors is an adult in good health. The CDR3 runs from the conserved cysteine through the conserved F or W.

CDR3	V	J
CAWSGASGSRQYF	TRBV30	TRBJ2-7
CASSLVPRNTEAFF	TRBV5-4	TRBJ1-1
CASSLAPSSTGELFF	TRBV5-1	TRBJ2-2
CASSHYQGSGANVLTF	TRBV3-1/TRBV3-2	TRBJ2-6
CASSMDRNYGYTF	TRBV9	TRBJ1-2
CASSLIRDRSYGYTF	TRBV7-9	TRBJ1-2
CGAASSYEQYF	TRBV28	TRBJ2-7
CASSSGQGFNAEAFF	TRBV18	TRBJ1-1
CASSHAGQGLAGGLHEQFF	TRBV3-1/TRBV3-2	TRBJ2-1
CASSQDEGFRGYTF	TRBV4-1	TRBJ1-2
CSAQLGGNTEAFF	TRBV29-1	TRBJ1-1
CASSSAGTTGTEQYF	TRBV5-1	TRBJ2-7
CASTMEVNTEAFF	TRBV19	TRBJ1-1